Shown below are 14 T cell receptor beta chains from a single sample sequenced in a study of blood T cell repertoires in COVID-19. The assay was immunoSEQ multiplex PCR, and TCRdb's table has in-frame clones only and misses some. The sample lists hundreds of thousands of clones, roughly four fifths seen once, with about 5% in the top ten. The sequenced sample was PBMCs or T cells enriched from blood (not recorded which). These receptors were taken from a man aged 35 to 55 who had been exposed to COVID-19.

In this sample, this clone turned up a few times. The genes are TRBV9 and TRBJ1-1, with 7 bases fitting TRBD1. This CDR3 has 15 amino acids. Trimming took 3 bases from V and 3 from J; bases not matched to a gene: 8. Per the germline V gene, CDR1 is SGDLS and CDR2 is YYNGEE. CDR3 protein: CASSALQGWDTEAFF. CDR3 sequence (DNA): TGTGCCAGCAGCGCGCTACAGGGGTGGGACACTGAAGCTTTCTTT.

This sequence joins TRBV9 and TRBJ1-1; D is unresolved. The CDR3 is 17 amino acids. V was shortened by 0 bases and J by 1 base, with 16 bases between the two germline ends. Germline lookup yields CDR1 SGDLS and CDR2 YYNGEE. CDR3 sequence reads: CASSVAPPGEGNTEAFF. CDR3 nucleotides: TGTGCCAGCAGCGTAGCTCCCCCCGGGGAGGGGAACACTGAAGCTTTCTTT.

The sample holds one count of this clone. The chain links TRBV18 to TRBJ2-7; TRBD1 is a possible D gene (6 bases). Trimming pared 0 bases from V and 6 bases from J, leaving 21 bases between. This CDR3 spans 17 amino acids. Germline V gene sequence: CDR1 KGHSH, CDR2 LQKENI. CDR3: CASSPPVGGQGMGEQYF. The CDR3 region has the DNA TGTGCCAGCTCACCACCGGTAGGAGGCCAGGGGATGGGCGAGCAGTACTTC.

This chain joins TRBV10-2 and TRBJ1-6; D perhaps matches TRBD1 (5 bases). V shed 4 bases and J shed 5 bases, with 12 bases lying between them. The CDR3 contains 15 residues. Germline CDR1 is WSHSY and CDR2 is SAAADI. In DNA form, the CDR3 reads TGCGCCAGCAGTGTACGGGGGTGGGATAATTCACCCCTCCACTTT. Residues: CASSVRGWDNSPLHF.

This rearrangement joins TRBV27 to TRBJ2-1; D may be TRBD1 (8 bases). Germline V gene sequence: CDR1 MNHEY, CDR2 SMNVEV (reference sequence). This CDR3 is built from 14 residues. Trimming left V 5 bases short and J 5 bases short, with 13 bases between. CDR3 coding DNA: TGTGCCAGCAGTCACAGGGGGGGTCACAATGAGCAGTTCTTC. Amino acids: CASSHRGGHNEQFF.

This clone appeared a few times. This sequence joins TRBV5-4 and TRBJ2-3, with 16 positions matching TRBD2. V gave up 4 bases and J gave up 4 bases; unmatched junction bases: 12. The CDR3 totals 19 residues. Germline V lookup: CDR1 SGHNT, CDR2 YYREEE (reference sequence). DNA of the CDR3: TGTGCCAGCAGCCTCGCGGGACTAGCGGGAGGGGGTGCGGCAGATACGCAGTATTTT. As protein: CASSLAGLAGGGAADTQYF. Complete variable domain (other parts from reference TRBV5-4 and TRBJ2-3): ETGVTQSPTHLIKTRGQQVTLRCSSQSGHNTVSWYQQALGQGPQFIFQYYREEENGRGNFPPRFSGLQFPNYSSELNVNALELDDSALYLCASSLAGLAGGGAADTQYFGPGTRLTVL.

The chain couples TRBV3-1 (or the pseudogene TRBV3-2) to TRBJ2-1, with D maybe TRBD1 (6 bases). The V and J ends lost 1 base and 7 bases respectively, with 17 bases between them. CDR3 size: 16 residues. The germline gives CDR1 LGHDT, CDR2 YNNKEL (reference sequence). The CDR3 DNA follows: TGTGCCAGCAGCCAAGTGGAGCATGACAGGTCGAATGAGCAGTTCTTC. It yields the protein CASSQVEHDRSNEQFF.

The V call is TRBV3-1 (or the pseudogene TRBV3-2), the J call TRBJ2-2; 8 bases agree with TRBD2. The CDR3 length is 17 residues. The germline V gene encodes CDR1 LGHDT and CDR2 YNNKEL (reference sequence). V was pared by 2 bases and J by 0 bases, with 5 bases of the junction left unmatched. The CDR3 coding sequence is TGTGCCAGCAGCCAAAGGACGGGACTAGCGAACACCGGGGAGCTGTTTTTT. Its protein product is CASSQRTGLANTGELFF.

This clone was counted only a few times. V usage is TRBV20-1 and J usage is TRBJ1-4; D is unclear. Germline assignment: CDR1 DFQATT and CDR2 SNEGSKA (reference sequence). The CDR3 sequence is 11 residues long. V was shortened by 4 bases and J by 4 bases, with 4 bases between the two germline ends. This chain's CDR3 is CSAISNEKLFF. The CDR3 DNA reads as TGCAGTGCTATCAGTAATGAAAAACTGTTTTTT.

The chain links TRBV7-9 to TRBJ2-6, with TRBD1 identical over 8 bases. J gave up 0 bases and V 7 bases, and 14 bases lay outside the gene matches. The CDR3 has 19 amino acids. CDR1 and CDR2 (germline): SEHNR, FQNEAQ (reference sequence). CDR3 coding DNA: TGTGCCAGCACCCCACCGCCTGGGACAGGTGACTCTGGGGCCAACGTCCTGACTTTC. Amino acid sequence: CASTPPPGTGDSGANVLTF.

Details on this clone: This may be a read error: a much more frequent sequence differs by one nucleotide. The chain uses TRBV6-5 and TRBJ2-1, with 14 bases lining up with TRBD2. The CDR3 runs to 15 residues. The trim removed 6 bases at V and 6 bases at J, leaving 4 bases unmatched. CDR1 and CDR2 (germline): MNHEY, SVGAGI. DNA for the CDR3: TGTGCCAGCAGCGCCGGGACTAGCGGGAGCAATGAGCAGTTCTTC. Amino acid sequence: CASSAGTSGSNEQFF.

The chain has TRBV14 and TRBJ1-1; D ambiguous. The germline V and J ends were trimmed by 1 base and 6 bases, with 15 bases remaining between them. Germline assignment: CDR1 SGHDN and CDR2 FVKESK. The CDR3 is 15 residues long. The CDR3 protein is CASSQATLYSPEAFF. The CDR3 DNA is TGTGCCAGCAGCCAAGCTACCCTTTATTCCCCTGAAGCTTTCTTT.

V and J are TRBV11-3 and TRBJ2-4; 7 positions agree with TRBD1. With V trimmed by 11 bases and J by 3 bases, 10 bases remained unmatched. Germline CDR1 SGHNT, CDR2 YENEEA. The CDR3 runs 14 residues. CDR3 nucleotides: TGTGCCTCGGCGAGGGGGCTGGACAAAAACATTCAGTACTTC. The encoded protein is CASARGLDKNIQYF.

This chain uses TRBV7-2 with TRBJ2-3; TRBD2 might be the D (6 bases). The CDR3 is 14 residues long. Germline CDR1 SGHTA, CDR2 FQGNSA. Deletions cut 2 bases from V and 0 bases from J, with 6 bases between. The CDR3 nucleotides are TGTGCCAGCAGCTTACGGGGGAGCACAGATACGCAGTATTTT. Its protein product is CASSLRGSTDTQYF. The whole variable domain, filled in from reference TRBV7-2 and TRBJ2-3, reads GAGVSQSPSNKVTEKGKDVELRCDPISGHTALYWYRQSLGQGLEFLIYFQGNSAPDKSGLPSDRFSAERTGGSVSTLTIQRTQQEDSAVYLCASSLRGSTDTQYFGPGTRLTVL.